This T cell receptor beta chain was sequenced during a study of control samples from healthy donors and cancer patients. Some clones are missing from TCRdb's copy, which holds only in-frame ones; the method was immunoSEQ multiplex PCR. The table records 150,000 to 200,000 clones, 80% to 90% of them present only once. The ends were cut back, 3 bases at V and 2 bases at J, with 8 bases in the middle. This CDR3 region has 13 residues. Germline CDR1 and CDR2: LNHDA and SQIVND (reference sequence). The specimen was blood. The TCR originated in a man aged 30-40 years in good health. The J gene is TRBJ2-7, the V gene TRBV19; TRBD2 might be the D (5 bases). CDR3 sequence reads: CASSIQTTYEQYF. CDR3 sequence (DNA): TGTGCCAGTAGTATCCAGACTACCTACGAGCAGTACTTC.